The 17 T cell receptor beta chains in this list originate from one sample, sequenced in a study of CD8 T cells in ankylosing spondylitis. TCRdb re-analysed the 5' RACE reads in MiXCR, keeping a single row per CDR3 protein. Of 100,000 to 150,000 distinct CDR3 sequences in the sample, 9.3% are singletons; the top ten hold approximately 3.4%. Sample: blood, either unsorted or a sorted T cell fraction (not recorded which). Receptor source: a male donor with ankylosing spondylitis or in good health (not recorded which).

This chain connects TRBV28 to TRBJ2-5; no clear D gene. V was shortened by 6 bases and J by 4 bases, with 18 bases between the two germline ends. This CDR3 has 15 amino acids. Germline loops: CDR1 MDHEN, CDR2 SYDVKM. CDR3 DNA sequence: TGTGCCAGCAGAGCCCCCCAAGGTCGGCTAGAGACCCAGTACTTC. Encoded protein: CASRAPQGRLETQYF.

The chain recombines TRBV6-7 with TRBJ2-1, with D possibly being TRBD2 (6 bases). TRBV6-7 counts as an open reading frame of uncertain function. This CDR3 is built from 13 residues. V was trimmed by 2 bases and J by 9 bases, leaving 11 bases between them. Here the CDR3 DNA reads TGTGCCAGCAGTTACCGACTAGGATTTGAGCAGTTCTTC. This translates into CASSYRLGFEQFF.

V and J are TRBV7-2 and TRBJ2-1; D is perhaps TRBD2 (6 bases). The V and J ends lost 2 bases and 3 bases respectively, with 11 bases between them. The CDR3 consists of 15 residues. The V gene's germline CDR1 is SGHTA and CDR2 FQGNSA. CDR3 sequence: CASSLSRDRYNEQFF. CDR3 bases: TGTGCCAGCAGCTTATCGCGGGACCGCTACAATGAGCAGTTCTTC.

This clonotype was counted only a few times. The DNA of the CDR3 is TGTGCCAGCAGTTTAAGGGGACAGGGACAAGAGACCCAGTACTTC. Translating gives CASSLRGQGQETQYF. This chain joins TRBV28 and TRBJ2-5; 9 bases fit TRBD1. V shed 2 bases, J shed 2 bases, and the junction held 3 bases outside the gene matches. Germline CDR1 is MDHEN and CDR2 is SYDVKM. The CDR3 covers 15 residues.

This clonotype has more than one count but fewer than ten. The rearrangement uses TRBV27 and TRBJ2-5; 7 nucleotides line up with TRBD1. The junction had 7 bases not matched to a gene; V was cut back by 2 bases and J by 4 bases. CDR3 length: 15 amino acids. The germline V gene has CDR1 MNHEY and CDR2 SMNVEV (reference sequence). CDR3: CASSLLGAGGETQYF. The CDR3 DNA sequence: TGTGCCAGCAGTTTACTAGGGGCAGGGGGAGAGACCCAGTACTTC.

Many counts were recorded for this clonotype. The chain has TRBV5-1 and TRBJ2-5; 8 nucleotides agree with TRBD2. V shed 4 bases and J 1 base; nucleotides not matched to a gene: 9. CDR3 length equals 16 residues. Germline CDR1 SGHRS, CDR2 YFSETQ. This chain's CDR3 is CASSLLAGYGQETQYF. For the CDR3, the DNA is TGCGCCAGCAGCCTCTTAGCGGGATACGGCCAAGAGACCCAGTACTTC.

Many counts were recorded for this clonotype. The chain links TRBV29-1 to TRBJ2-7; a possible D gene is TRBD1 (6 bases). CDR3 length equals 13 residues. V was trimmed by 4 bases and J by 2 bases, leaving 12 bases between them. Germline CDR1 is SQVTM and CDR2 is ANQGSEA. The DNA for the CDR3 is TGCAGCGTTGGATGGACAGTCGCCTACGAGCAGTACTTC. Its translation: CSVGWTVAYEQYF.

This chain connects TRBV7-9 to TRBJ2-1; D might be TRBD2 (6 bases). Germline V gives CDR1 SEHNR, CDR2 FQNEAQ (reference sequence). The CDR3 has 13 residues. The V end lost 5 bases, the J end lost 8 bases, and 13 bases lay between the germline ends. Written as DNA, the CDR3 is TGTGCCAGCAGCGGGACTCGGGGGTATGAGCAGTTCTTC. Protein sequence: CASSGTRGYEQFF. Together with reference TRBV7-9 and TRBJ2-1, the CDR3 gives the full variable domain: DTGVSQNPRHKITKRGQNVTFRCDPISEHNRLYWYRQTLGQGPEFLTYFQNEAQLEKSRLLSDRFSAERPKGSFSTLEIQRTEQGDSAMYLCASSGTRGYEQFFGPGTRLTVL.

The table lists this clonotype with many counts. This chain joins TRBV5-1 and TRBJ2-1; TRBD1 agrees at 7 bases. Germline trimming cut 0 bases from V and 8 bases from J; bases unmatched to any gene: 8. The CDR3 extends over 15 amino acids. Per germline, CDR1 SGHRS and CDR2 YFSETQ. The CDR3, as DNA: TGCGCCAGCAGCTTGGAGACAGGGTTCTCGGATGAGCAGTTCTTC. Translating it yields CASSLETGFSDEQFF.

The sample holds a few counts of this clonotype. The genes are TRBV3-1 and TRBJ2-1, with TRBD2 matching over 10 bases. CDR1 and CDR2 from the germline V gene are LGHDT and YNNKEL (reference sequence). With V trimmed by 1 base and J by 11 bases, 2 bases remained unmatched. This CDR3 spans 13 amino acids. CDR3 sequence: CASSQGTSGKQFF. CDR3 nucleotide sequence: TGTGCCAGCAGCCAAGGGACTAGCGGAAAGCAGTTCTTC.

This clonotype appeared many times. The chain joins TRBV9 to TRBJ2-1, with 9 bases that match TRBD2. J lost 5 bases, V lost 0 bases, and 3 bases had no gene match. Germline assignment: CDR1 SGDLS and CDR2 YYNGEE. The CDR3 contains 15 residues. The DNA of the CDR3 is TGTGCCAGCAGCGTAGTGGCTAGCGGGAACAATGAGCAGTTCTTC. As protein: CASSVVASGNNEQFF. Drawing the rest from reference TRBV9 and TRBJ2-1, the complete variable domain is DSGVTQTPKHLITATGQRVTLRCSPRSGDLSVYWYQQSLDQGLQFLIQYYNGEERAKGNILERFSAQQFPDLHSELNLSSLELGDSALYFCASSVVASGNNEQFFGPGTRLTVL.

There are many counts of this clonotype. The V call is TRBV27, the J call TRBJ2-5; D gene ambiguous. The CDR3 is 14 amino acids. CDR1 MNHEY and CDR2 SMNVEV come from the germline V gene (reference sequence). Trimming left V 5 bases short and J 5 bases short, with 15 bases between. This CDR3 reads CASSNRVLGETQYF. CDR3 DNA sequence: TGTGCCAGCAGTAACCGGGTCTTAGGGGAGACCCAGTACTTC.

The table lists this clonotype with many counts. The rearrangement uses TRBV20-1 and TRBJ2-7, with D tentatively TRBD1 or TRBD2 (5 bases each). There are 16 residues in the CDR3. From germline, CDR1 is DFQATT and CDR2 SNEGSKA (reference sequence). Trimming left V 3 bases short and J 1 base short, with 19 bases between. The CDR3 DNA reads TGCAGTGCTAGTGAACCCGGGGCTAGCAGATCCTACGAGCAGTACTTC. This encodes CSASEPGASRSYEQYF.

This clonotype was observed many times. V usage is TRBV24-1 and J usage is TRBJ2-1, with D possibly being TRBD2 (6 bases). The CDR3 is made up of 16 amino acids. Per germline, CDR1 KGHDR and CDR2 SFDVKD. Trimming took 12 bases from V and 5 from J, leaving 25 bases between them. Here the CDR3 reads CASQGPGRGGDNEQFF. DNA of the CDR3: TGTGCCTCACAAGGCCCCGGGAGAGGAGGAGACAATGAGCAGTTCTTC.

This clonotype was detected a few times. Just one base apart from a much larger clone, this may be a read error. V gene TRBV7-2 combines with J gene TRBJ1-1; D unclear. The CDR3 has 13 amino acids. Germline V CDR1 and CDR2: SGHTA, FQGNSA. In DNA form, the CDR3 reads TGTGCCAGCAGCTTAGAGGCGGGTACTGAATCTTTCTTT. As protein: CASSLEAGTESFF.

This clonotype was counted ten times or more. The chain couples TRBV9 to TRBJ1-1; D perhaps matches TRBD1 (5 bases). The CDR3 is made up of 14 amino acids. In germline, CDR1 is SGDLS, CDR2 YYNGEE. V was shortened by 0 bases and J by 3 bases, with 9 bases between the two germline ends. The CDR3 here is CASSVGGRDTEAFF. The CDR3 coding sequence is TGTGCCAGCAGCGTAGGGGGGAGGGACACTGAAGCTTTCTTT.

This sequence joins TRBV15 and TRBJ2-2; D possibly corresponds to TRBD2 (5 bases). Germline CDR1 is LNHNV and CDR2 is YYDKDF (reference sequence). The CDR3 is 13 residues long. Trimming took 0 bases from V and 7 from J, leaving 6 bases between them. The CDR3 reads CATSRDRGGELFF. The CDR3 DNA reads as TGTGCCACCAGCAGAGATCGGGGCGGGGAGCTGTTTTTT. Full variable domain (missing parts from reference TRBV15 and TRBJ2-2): DAMVIQNPRYQVTQFGKPVTLSCSQTLNHNVMYWYQQKSSQAPKLLFHYYDKDFNNEADTPDNFQSRRPNTSFCFLDIRSPGLGDTAMYLCATSRDRGGELFFGEGSRLTVL.